The 10 T cell receptor beta chains reported below all come from one sample, sequenced in a study of blood T cells in healthy people across ages. Together with a sample-barcoded 5' primer, a J-beta primer mix was included in a second PCR lasting about 7 to 11 cycles. One entry per CDR3 protein, called by TCRdb with MiXCR from the 5' RACE reads. The sample has fewer than 2 million distinct CDR3 sequences; roughly two fifths are singletons. The sequenced sample consisted of blood. These receptors were obtained from a human donor in good health.

This clonotype was observed a few times. The chain is built from TRBV7-2 and TRBJ1-2; TRBD1 matches at 11 bases. Losses at the gene ends were 5 bases for V and 8 bases for J; bases not matched to a gene: 7. Germline V gene sequence: CDR1 SGHTA, CDR2 FQGNSA. The CDR3 consists of 14 residues. CDR3 loop: CASSTDGTGGGYTF. DNA for the CDR3: TGTGCCAGCAGCACAGACGGGACAGGGGGAGGCTACACCTTC.

V gene TRBV20-1 combines with J gene TRBJ2-3; 14 bases are a match to TRBD2. The CDR3 is made up of 16 amino acids. Germline V gene data show CDR1 as DFQATT and CDR2 as SNEGSKA (reference sequence). V was clipped by 5 bases and J by 2 bases; unmatched bases: 6. The CDR3 protein is CSAPGLAGGHTDTQYF. In nucleotides, the CDR3 is TGCAGTGCTCCTGGACTAGCGGGGGGACACACAGATACGCAGTATTTT.

The chain uses TRBV29-1 and TRBJ1-1; TRBD1 might be the D (5 bases). This CDR3 is 12 amino acids long. V was cut by 7 bases and J by 4 bases, with 13 bases left in between. From germline, CDR1 is SQVTM and CDR2 ANQGSEA. In nucleotides, the CDR3 is TGCAGCGCCAAGGGGACTGGCACTGAAGCTTTCTTT. Translated: CSAKGTGTEAFF.

This clonotype was recorded a few times. A read error may account for a junction end that differs from germline. The V call is TRBV4-3, the J call TRBJ2-5, with 9 bases fitting TRBD2. Looked up from germline, CDR1 is LGHNA and CDR2 is YSLEER. The CDR3 is made up of 17 amino acids. CDR3 nucleotide sequence: TGCGCCAGTAGCCAAGATGTGGGAGCGGGGGGCCAAGAGACCCAGTACTTC. Translation: CASSQDVGAGGQETQYF.

The CDR3 DNA follows: TGTGCCAGCAGTCAGAACCGGGACTCCGAGCAGTACTTC. Translating it yields CASSQNRDSEQYF. The genes are TRBV12-3 or TRBV12-4 and TRBJ2-7; D is possibly TRBD2 (6 bases). Trimming stripped 5 bases from V and 6 bases from J, with 14 bases between. This CDR3 comprises 13 residues.

This rearrangement joins TRBV4-3 to TRBJ2-5; D call uncertain. CDR3 length equals 14 residues. Deletions cut 2 bases from V and 1 base from J, with 8 bases between. Germline lookup yields CDR1 LGHNA and CDR2 YSLEER. CDR3 DNA sequence: TGCGCCAGCAGCCAAAACATAGGCCAAGAGACCCAGTACTTC. This gives the protein CASSQNIGQETQYF.

CDR3 coding DNA: TGTGCCAGCAGTCTCCTTTCCTATCAGCCCCAGCATTTT. This gives the protein CASSLLSYQPQHF. V is TRBV28 and J is TRBJ1-5; no clear D gene. Between the trimmed V and J ends, which lost 5 bases and 5 bases, there was a span of 10 bases. Germline CDR1 reads MDHEN; CDR2 reads SYDVKM. CDR3 size: 13 residues.

The table lists this clonotype with a few counts. V usage is TRBV5-1 and J usage is TRBJ2-3; D ambiguous. The CDR3 covers 15 residues. Germline assignment: CDR1 SGHRS and CDR2 YFSETQ. Trimming took off 4 bases at V and 0 bases at J, with 12 bases between the two ends. This chain's CDR3 is CASSHPEPSTDTQYF. Written as DNA, the CDR3 is TGCGCCAGCAGCCACCCAGAGCCGAGCACAGATACGCAGTATTTT.

This chain joins TRBV29-1 and TRBJ1-4; D perhaps matches TRBD1 (5 bases). This CDR3 is built from 15 residues. The germline V and J ends were trimmed by 1 base and 8 bases, with 17 bases remaining between them. Germline loops: CDR1 SQVTM, CDR2 ANQGSEA. The CDR3 here is CSVEAVWGVGEKLFF. CDR3 coding DNA: TGCAGCGTTGAAGCCGTATGGGGGGTCGGCGAAAAACTGTTTTTT.

This clonotype was counted a few times. CDR3 amino acids: CSAILTSTDTQYF. The CDR3 nucleotides are TGCAGCGCCATCCTTACTAGCACAGATACGCAGTATTTT. The gene calls are TRBV29-1 and TRBJ2-3; D is uncertain. V was clipped by 7 bases and J by 0 bases, with 11 bases between them. The CDR3 covers 13 residues. Germline V lookup: CDR1 SQVTM, CDR2 ANQGSEA.